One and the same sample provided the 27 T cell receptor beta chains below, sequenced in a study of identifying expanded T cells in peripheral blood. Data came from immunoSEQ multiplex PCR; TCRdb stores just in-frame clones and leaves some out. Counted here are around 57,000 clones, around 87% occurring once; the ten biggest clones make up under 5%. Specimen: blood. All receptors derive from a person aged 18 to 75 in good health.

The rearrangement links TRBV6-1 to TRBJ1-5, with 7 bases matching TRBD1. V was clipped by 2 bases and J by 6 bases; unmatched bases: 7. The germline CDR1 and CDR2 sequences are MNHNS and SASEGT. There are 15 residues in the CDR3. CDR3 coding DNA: TGTGCCAGCAGTGAACGTGGTGAGGGGGCTCAGCCCCAGCATTTT. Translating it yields CASSERGEGAQPQHF.

The CDR3 here is CASSQDMASGGREQYF. In DNA, the CDR3 is TGTGCCAGCAGCCAAGATATGGCTAGCGGGGGCCGCGAGCAGTACTTC. The V call is TRBV4-2, the J call TRBJ2-7; 10 bases fit TRBD2. Germline V gene sequence: CDR1 LGHNA, CDR2 YNFKEQ. The length of the CDR3 is 16 residues. The J segment lost 6 bases and the V segment lost 0 bases, leaving 8 bases of the junction unmatched.

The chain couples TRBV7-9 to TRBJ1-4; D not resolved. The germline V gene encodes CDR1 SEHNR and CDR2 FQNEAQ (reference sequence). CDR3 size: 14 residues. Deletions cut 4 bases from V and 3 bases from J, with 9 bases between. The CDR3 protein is CASSSMEANEKLFF. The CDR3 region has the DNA TGTGCCAGCAGCTCTATGGAGGCTAATGAAAAACTGTTTTTT.

CDR3: CAHQTGGPDLYEQYF. CDR3 nucleotide sequence: TGTGCACACCAGACAGGGGGCCCAGACCTCTACGAGCAGTACTTC. V is TRBV28 and J is TRBJ2-7; 10 bases match TRBD1. This CDR3 spans 15 amino acids. CDR1 and CDR2 from the germline V gene are MDHEN and SYDVKM.

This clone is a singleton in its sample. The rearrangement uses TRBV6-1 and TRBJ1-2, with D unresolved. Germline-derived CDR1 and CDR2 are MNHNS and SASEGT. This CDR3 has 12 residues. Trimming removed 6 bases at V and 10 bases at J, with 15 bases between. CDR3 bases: TGTGCCAGCAGCCGGGCGGGGAGAGACTACACCTTC. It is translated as CASSRAGRDYTF.

Here the CDR3 reads CASSQAGPGSDEKLFF. In nucleotides, the CDR3 is TGCGCCAGCAGCCAAGCAGGTCCAGGGAGTGATGAAAAACTGTTTTTT. This chain links TRBV4-3 with TRBJ1-4; TRBD1 might be the D (5 bases). Germline CDR1 is LGHNA and CDR2 is YSLEER. Trimming shortened V by 1 base and J by 6 bases, and 15 bases separated the two germline ends. The CDR3 has 16 residues.

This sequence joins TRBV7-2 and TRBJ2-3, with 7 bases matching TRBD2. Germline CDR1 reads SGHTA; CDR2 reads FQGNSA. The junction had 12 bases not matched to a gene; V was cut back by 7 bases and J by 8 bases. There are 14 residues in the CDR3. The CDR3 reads CASTPRRGGVTQYF. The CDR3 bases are TGTGCCAGCACCCCCAGGAGGGGAGGGGTTACGCAGTATTTT. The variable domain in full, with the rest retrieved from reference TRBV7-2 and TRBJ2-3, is GAGVSQSPSNKVTEKGKDVELRCDPISGHTALYWYRQSLGQGLEFLIYFQGNSAPDKSGLPSDRFSAERTGGSVSTLTIQRTQQEDSAVYLCASTPRRGGVTQYFGPGTRLTVL.

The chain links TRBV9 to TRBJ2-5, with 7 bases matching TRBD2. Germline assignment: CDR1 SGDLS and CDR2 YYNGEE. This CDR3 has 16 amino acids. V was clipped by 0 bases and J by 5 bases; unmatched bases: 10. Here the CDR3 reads CASSVGAGVIRETQYF. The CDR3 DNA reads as TGTGCCAGCAGCGTAGGGGCGGGAGTGATTCGGGAGACCCAGTACTTC.

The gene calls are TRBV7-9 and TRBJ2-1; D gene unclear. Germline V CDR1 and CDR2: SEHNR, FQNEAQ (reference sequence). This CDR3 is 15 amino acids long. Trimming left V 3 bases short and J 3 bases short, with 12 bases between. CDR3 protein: CASSFWKKDYNEQFF. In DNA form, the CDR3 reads TGTGCCAGCAGCTTTTGGAAAAAGGACTACAATGAGCAGTTCTTC.

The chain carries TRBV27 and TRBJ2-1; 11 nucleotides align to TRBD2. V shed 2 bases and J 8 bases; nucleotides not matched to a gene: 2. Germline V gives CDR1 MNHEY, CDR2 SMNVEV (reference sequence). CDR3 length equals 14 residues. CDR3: CASSLGLAGDEQFF. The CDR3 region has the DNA TGTGCCAGCAGTTTAGGACTAGCGGGCGATGAGCAGTTCTTC.

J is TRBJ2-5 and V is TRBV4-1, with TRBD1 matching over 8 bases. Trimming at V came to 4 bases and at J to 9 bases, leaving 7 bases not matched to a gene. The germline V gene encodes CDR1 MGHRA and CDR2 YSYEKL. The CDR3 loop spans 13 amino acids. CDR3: CASSLGQGESQYF. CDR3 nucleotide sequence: TGCGCCAGCAGCCTAGGACAGGGAGAATCCCAGTACTTC.

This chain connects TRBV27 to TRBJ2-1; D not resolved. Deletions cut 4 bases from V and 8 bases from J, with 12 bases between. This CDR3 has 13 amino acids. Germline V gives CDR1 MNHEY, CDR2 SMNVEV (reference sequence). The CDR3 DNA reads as TGTGCCAGCAGTTCACCGCAGGTGGATGAGCAGTTCTTC. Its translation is CASSSPQVDEQFF.

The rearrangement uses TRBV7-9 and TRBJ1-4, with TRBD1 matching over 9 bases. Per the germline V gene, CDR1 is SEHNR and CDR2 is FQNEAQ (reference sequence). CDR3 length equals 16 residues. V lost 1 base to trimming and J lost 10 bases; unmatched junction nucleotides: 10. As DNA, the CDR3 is TGTGCCAGCAGCTTAGAATCGGGGACAGGGTTAGGAAAACTGTTTTTT. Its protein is CASSLESGTGLGKLFF.

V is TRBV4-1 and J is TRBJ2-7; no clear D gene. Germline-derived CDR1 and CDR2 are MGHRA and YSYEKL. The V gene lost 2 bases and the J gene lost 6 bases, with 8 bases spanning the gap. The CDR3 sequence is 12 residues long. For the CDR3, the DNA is TGCGCCAGCAGCCAATCTGGGCGCGAGCAGTACTTC. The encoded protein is CASSQSGREQYF.

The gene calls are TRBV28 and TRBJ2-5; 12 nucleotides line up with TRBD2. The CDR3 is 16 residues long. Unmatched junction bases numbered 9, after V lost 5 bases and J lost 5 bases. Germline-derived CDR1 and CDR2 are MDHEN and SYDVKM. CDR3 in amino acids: CASSLPSGRAGETQYF. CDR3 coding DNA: TGTGCCAGCAGTCTCCCTAGCGGGAGGGCCGGGGAGACCCAGTACTTC.

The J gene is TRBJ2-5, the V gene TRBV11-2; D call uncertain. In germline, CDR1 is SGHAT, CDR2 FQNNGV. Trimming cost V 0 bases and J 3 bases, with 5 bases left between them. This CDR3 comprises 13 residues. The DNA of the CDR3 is TGTGCCAGCAGCTTAGAGGCAAAAGAGACCCAGTACTTC. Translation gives CASSLEAKETQYF.

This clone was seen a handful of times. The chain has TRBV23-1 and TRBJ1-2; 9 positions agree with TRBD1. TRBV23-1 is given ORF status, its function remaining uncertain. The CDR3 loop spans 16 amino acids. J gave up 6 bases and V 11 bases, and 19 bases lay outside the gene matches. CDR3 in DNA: TGCGCCGGGTACACACAGGGGGCTTCGTTTTTAGATGGCTACACCTTC. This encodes CAGYTQGASFLDGYTF.

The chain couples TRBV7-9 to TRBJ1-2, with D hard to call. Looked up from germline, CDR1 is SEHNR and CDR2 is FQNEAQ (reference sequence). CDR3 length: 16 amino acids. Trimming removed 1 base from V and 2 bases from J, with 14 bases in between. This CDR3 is CASSLGARYPNYGYTF. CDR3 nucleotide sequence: TGTGCCAGCAGCTTAGGGGCGAGGTATCCAAACTATGGCTACACCTTC.

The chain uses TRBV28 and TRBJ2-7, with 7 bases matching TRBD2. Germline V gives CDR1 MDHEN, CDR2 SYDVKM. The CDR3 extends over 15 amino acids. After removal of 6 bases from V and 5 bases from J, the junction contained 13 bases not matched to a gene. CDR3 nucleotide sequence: TGTGCCAGCAGATCCGTGGAGGGAGGGAAGAACGAGCAGTACTTC. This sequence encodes CASRSVEGGKNEQYF.

CDR3: CASSLAVGSSYEQYF. CDR3 DNA sequence: TGTGCCAGCAGCTTGGCCGTCGGGAGTTCCTACGAGCAGTACTTC. The chain carries TRBV5-4 and TRBJ2-7; possibly TRBD2 for D (6 bases). V was shortened by 0 bases and J by 1 base, with 11 bases between the two germline ends. The V gene's germline CDR1 is SGHNT and CDR2 YYREEE (reference sequence). This CDR3 spans 15 amino acids.

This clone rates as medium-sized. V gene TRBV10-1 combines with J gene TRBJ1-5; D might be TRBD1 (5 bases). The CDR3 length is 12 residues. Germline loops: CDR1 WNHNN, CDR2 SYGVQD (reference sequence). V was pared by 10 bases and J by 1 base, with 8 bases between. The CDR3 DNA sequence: TGCGCCAACGGACACAGCAATCAGCCCCAGCATTTT. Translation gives CANGHSNQPQHF.

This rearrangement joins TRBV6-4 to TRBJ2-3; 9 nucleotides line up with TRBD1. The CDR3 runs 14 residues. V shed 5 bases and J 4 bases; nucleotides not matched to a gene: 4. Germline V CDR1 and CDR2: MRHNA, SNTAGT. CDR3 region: CASSTQGASDTQYF. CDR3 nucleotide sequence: TGTGCCAGCAGTACACAGGGGGCATCAGATACGCAGTATTTT.

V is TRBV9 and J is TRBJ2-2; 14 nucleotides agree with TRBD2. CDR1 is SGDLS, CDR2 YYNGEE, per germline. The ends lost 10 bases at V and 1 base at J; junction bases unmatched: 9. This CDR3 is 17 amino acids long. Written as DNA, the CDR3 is TGTGCCGACTCCGGGACTAGCGGGAGCCGGAACACCGGGGAGCTGTTTTTT. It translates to CADSGTSGSRNTGELFF.

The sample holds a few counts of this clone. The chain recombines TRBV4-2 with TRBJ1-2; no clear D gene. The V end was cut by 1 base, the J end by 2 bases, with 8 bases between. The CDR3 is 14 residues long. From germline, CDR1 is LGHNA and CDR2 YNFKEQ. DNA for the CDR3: TGTGCCAGCAGCCAAGGGTCTGTCAACTATGGCTACACCTTC. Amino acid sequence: CASSQGSVNYGYTF.

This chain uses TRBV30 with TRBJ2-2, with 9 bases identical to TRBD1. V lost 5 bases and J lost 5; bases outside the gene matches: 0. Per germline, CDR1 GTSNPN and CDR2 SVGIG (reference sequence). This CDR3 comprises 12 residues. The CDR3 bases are TGTGCCTGGGGACAGGGGACCGGGGAGCTGTTTTTT. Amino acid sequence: CAWGQGTGELFF.

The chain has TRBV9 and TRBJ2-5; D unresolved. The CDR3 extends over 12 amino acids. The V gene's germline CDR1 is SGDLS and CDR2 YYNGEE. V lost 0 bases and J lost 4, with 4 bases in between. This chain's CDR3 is CASSVGGETQYF. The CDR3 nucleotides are TGTGCCAGCAGCGTAGGGGGAGAGACCCAGTACTTC.

CDR3 residues: CASSLDLGQGNEKLFF. The DNA for the CDR3 is TGCGCCAGCAGCTTGGACCTCGGACAGGGTAATGAAAAACTGTTTTTT. The chain combines TRBV5-1 with TRBJ1-4, with 8 bases lining up with TRBD1. Trimming at V came to 0 bases and at J to 4 bases, leaving 5 bases not matched to a gene. Germline V gene data show CDR1 as SGHRS and CDR2 as YFSETQ. The CDR3 consists of 16 residues.